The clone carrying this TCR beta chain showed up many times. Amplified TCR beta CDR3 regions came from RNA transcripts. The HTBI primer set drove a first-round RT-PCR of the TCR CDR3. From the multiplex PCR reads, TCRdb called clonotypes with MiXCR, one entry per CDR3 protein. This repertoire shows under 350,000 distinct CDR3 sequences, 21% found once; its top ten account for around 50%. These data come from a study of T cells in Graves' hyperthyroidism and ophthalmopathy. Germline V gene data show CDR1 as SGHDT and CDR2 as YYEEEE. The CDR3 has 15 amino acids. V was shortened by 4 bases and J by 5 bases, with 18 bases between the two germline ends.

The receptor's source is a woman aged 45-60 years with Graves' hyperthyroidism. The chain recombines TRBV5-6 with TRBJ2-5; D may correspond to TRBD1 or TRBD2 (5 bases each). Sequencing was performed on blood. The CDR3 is CASSPRDPPRETQYF. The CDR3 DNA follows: TGTGCCAGCAGCCCCCGGGACCCACCAAGGGAGACCCAGTACTTC.